The source of this TCR beta chain is a study of T cells after yellow fever vaccination. Study details: The fractions with low cell numbers were processed using SMART-Seq v4 Ultra Low Input.

Study-wide points: Clones from primary vaccination mostly reappeared after the booster (roughly 95% CD4, approximately 86% CD8). Weaker, the secondary response had a peak occurring faster, on day 5 versus 15.

This clonotype came up many times. The antigen is undetermined. The germline V gene encodes CDR1 KGHSH and CDR2 LQKENI. Deletions cut 6 bases from V and 0 bases from J, with 15 bases between. The CDR3 consists of 16 residues. TCRdb analysed the 5' RACE reads with MiXCR anew, one entry per CDR3 protein. Of about 220,000 distinct CDR3 sequences in the sample, about 3% were seen once. The receptor was derived from a man aged 18 to 29 who received the YFV17D yellow fever vaccine. The sample was CD4+ T cells sorted from PBMCs, taken 10 days after the yellow fever booster vaccination. The chain employs TRBV18 and TRBJ1-3; D is ambiguous. CDR3 nucleotide sequence: TGTGCCAGCTCGTCAGGCTTTCAACTCTCTGGAAACACCATATATTTT. Protein product: CASSSGFQLSGNTIYF. Filled out from reference TRBV18 and TRBJ1-3, the complete variable domain reads NAGVMQNPRHLVRRRGQEARLRCSPMKGHSHVYWYRQLPEEGLKFMVYLQKENIIDESGMPKERFSAEFPKEGPSILRIQQVVRGDSAAYFCASSSGFQLSGNTIYFGEGSWLTVV.